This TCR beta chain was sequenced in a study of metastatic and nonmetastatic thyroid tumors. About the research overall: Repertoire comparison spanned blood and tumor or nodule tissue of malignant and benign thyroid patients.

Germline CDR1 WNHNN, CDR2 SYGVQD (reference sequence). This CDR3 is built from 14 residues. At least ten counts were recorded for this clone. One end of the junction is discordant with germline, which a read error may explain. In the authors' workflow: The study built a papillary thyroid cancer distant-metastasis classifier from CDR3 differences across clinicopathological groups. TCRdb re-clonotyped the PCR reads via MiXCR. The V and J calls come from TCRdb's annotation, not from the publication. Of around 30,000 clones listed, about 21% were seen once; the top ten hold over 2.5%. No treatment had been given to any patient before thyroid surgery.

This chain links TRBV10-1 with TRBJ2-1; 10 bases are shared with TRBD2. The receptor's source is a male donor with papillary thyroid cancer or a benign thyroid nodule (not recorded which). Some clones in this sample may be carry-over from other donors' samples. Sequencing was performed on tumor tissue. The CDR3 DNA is TGCGCCAGCAGTGGGGGGCTAGCGGGAGCAACGAAGTCCTTC. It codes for CASSGGLAGATKSF.